This T cell receptor (beta chain) was sequenced during a study of shared clonotypes between healthy human individuals. Broader study findings: Between a few donors, naive CD4 clonotypes were shared at a level of about 5%.

Of note for this clone: Antigen: not known.

This table comes from immunoSEQ multiplex PCR, and its TCRdb copy is limited to in-frame clones, with some not included. The table includes some 1 million clones, roughly 75% detected once. V lost 6 bases, J lost 5 bases, and 15 bases lay in between. The germline gives CDR1 SGHRS, CDR2 YFSETQ. The CDR3 has 15 amino acids. The rearrangement joins TRBV5-1 to TRBJ1-6; D remains unclear. This receptor was identified in a man between 18 and 35 years old in good health. What was sequenced was memory CD4+ T cells sorted from blood. Subset in this sample: CD45RA-negative fraction. CDR3 residues: CASTRSGENNSPLHF. CDR3 DNA: TGCGCCAGCACTAGGTCGGGAGAGAATAATTCACCCCTCCACTTT.